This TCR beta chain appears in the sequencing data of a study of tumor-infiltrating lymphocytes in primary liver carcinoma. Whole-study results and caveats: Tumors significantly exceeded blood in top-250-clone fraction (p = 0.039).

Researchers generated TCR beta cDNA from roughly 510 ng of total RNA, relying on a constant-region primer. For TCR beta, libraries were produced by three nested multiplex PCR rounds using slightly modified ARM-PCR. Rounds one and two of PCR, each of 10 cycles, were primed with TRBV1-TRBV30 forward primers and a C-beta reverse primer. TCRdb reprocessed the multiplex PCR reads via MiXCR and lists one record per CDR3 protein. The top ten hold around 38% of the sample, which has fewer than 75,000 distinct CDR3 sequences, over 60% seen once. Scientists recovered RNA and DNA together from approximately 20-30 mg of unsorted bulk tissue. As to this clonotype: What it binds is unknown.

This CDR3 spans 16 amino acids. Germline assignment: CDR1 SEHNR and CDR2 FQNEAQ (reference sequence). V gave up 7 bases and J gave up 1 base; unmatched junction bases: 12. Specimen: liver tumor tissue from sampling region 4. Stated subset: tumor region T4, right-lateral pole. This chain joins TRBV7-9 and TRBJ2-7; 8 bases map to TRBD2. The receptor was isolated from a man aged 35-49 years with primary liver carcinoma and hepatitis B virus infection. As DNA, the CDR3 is TGTGCCAGCAACCCACCGACTAGCGCCGGATCCTACGAGCAGTACTTC. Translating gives CASNPPTSAGSYEQYF.